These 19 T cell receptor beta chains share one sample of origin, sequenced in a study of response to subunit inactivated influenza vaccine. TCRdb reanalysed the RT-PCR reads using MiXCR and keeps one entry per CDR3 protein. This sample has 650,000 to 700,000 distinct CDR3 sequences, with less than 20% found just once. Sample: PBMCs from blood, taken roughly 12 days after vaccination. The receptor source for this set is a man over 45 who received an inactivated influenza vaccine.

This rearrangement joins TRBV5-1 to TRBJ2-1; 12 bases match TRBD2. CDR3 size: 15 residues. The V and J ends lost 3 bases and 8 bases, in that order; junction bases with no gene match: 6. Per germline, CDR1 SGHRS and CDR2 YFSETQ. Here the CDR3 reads CASSYSSGGVDEQFF. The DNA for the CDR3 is TGCGCCAGCAGCTACTCTAGCGGGGGGGTCGATGAGCAGTTCTTC.

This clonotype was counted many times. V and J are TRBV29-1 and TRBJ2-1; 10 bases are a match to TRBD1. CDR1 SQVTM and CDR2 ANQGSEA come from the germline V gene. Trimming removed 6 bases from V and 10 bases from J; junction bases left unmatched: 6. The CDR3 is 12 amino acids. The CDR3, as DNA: TGCAGCGTCAAGACAGGGGGCGACGAGCAGTTCTTC. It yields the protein CSVKTGGDEQFF.

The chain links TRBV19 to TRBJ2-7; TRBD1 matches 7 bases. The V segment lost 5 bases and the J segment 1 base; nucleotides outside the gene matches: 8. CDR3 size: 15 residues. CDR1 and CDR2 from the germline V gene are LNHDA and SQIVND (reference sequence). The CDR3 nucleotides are TGTGCCAGTAGTCGAACCCAGGGACAGTCCTACGAGCAGTACTTC. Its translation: CASSRTQGQSYEQYF.

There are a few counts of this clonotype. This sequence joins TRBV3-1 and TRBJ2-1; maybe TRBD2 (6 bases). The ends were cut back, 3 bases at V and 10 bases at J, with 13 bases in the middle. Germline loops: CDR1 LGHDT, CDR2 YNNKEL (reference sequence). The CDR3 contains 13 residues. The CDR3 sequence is CASSHLPGLEQFF. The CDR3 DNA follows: TGTGCCAGCAGCCACTTACCGGGACTGGAGCAGTTCTTC.

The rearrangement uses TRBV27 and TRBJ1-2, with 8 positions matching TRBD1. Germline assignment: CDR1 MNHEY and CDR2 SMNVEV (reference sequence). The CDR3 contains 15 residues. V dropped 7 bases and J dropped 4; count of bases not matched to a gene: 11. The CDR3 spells CASKSPDRVGYGYTF. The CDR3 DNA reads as TGTGCCAGCAAGAGTCCGGACAGGGTGGGCTATGGCTACACCTTC.

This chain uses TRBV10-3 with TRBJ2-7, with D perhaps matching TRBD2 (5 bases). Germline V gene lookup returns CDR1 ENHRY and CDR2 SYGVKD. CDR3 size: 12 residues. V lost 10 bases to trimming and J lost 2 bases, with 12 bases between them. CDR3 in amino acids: CATGSQPYEQYF. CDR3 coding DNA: TGTGCCACGGGGTCCCAGCCCTACGAGCAGTACTTC.

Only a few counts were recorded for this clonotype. CDR3 sequence: CASSIDVTSGAYNEQFF. CDR3 nucleotide sequence: TGTGCCAGTAGTATAGATGTAACGAGCGGGGCTTACAATGAGCAGTTCTTC. The chain couples TRBV19 to TRBJ2-1, with 7 bases lining up with TRBD2. V lost 0 bases, J lost 4 bases, and 9 bases stayed unmatched. Germline CDR1 is LNHDA and CDR2 is SQIVND (reference sequence). The CDR3 is made up of 17 amino acids.

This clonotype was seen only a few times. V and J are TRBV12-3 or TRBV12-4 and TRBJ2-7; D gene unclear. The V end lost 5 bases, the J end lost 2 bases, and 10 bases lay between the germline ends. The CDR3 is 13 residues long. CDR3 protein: CASSSLPPYEQYF. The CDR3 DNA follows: TGTGCCAGCAGTAGTCTCCCACCCTACGAGCAGTACTTC.

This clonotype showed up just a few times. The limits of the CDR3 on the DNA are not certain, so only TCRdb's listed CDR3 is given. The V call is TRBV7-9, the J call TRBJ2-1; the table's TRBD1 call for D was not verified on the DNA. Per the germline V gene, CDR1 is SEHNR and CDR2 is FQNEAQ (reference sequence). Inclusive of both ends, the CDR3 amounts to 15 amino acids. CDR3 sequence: CASSLTVPLWNEQFF.

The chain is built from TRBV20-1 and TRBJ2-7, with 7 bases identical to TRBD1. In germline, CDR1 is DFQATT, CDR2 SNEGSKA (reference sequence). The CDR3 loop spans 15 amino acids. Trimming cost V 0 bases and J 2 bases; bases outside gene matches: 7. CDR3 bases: TGCAGTGCTAGAGACCGAGGGACAGTCCCCTACGAGCAGTACTTC. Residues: CSARDRGTVPYEQYF.

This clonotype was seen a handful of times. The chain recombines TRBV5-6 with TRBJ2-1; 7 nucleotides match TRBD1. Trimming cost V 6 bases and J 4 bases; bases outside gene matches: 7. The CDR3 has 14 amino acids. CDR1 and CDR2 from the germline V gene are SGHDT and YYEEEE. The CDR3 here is CASTKGARYNEQFF. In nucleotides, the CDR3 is TGTGCCAGCACCAAGGGGGCGCGGTACAATGAGCAGTTCTTC.

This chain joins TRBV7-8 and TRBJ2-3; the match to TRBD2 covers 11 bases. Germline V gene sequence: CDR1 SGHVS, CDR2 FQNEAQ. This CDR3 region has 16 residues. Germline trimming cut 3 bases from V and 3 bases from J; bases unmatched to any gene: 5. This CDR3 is CASSFRLAGNTDTQYF. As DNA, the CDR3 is TGTGCCAGCAGCTTTAGACTAGCGGGGAATACAGATACGCAGTATTTT.

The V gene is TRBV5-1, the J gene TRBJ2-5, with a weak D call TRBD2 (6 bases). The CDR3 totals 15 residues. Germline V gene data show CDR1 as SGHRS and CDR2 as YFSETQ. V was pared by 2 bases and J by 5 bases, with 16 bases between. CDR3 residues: CASSFWRTAGETQYF. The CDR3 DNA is TGCGCCAGCAGCTTCTGGAGGACCGCGGGGGAGACCCAGTACTTC.

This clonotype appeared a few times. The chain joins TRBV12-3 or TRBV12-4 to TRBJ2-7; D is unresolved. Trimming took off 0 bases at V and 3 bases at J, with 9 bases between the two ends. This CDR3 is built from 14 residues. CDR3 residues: CASSLALEYYEQYF. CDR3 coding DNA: TGTGCCAGCAGTTTAGCGCTGGAATACTACGAGCAGTACTTC.

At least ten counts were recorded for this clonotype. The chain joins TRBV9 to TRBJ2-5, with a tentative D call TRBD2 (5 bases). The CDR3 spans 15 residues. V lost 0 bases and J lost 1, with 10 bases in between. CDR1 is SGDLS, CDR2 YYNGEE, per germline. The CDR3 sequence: CASSVDLAGQETQYF. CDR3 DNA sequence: TGTGCCAGCAGCGTAGACCTAGCCGGCCAAGAGACCCAGTACTTC.

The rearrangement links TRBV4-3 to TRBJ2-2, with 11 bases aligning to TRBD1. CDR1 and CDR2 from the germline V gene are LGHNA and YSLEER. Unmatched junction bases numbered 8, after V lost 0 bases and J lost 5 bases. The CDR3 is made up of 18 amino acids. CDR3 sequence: CASSQDRGTGGFTGELFF. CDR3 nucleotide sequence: TGCGCCAGCAGCCAAGATAGGGGGACAGGGGGTTTTACCGGGGAGCTGTTTTTT.

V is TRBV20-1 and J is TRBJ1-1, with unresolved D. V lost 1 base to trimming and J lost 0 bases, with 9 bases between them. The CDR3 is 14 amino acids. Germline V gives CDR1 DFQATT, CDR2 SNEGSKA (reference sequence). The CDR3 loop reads CSARGHHMNTEAFF. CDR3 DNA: TGCAGTGCTAGAGGACATCACATGAACACTGAAGCTTTCTTT.

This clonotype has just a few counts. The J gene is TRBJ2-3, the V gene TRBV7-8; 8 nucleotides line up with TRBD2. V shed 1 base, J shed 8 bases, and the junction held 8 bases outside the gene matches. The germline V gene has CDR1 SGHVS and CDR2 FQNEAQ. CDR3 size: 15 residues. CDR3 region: CASSLDGGGSGTQYF. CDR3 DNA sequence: TGTGCCAGCAGCTTAGACGGGGGGGGGTCCGGTACGCAGTATTTT.

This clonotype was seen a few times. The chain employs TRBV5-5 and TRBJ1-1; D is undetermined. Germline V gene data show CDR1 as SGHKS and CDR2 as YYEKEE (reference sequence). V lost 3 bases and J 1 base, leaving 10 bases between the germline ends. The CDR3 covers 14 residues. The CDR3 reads CASSSPQRNTEAFF. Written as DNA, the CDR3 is TGTGCCAGCAGCTCCCCACAAAGGAACACTGAAGCTTTCTTT.